There are many counts of the clone carrying this TCR beta chain. Its cognate antigen is unknown. The sample is drawn from a study of T cell repertoires in cytomegalovirus infection. For the study at large: Public TCR beta signatures marked donors with CMV infection and the matching HLA. Broader study findings: HLA-C-restricted TCR beta clonotypes specific for CMV led the ex vivo response. Individuals carrying CMV plus the relevant HLA were identified by cumulative frequency of public TCR beta families.

V was pared by 2 bases and J by 0 bases, with 13 bases of the junction left unmatched. Germline assignment: CDR1 SGHTA and CDR2 FQGNSA. The CDR3 runs to 20 residues. One entry per CDR3 protein, called by TCRdb with MiXCR from the reads. The table shows 150,000 to 200,000 distinct CDR3 sequences, with about a tenth occurring only once. The sequencing input was PBMCs. V is TRBV7-2 and J is TRBJ2-4; 10 bases match TRBD2. The sequence came from a human donor in good health (CMV status not recorded). Some clones in this sample may be carry-over from other donors' samples. CDR3: CASSLLSRASGGVAKNIQYF. CDR3 nucleotide sequence: TGTGCCAGCAGCTTATTGTCTCGGGCTAGCGGGGGCGTAGCCAAAAACATTCAGTACTTC.